These 19 T cell receptor beta chains were all obtained from the same sample, sequenced in a study of blood T cell repertoires in COVID-19 (dated by TCRdb to 2020 to 2021). Libraries were built with the immunoSEQ multiplex PCR assay. What TCRdb holds here is the immuneACCESS table cut down to in-frame rearrangements. Part of the clones is not present; checked against another copy, under half of the missing clones reflect an unresolved V gene, and the others are unexplained. This sample is represented by fewer than 25,000 clones; 91% of them were singletons. The top ten hold roughly 4.2% of the sample. Input material: peripheral blood. These receptors all come from a human donor in a cohort sampled during active COVID-19.

The gene calls are TRBV7-8 and TRBJ2-5; maybe TRBD2 (5 bases). This CDR3 is 13 amino acids long. Germline values: CDR1 SGHVS, CDR2 FQNEAQ. Trimming took 5 bases from V and 6 from J, leaving 13 bases between them. In nucleotides, the CDR3 is TGTGCCAGCAGCCGGGCCGGGGTTCAGACCCAGTACTTC. It specifies CASSRAGVQTQYF.

The chain couples TRBV3-1 (or the pseudogene TRBV3-2) to TRBJ2-6; the D is unclear. The CDR3 is 14 residues long. Germline V lookup: CDR1 LGHDT, CDR2 YNNKEL (reference sequence). V lost 4 bases and J lost 0, with 4 bases in between. The CDR3 loop reads CASSRGSGANVLTF. CDR3 DNA sequence: TGTGCCAGCAGCCGAGGCTCTGGGGCCAACGTCCTGACTTTC.

The rearrangement uses TRBV18 and TRBJ2-2; 8 nucleotides agree with TRBD1. Germline-derived CDR1 and CDR2 are KGHSH and LQKENI. This CDR3 spans 15 amino acids. V gave up 1 base and J gave up 7 bases; unmatched junction bases: 5. The CDR3 is CASSPRTGMVGELFF. CDR3 bases: TGTGCCAGCTCACCACGGACAGGGATGGTCGGGGAGCTGTTTTTT.

The rearrangement uses TRBV5-1 and TRBJ2-2, with TRBD1 matching over 7 bases. CDR1 and CDR2 from the germline V gene are SGHRS and YFSETQ. Trimming at V came to 4 bases and at J to 0 bases, leaving 6 bases not matched to a gene. This CDR3 spans 16 amino acids. The CDR3 sequence: CASSPGTGANTGELFF. CDR3 bases: TGCGCCAGCAGCCCCGGAACAGGGGCGAACACCGGGGAGCTGTTTTTT. The full variable domain, with the rest looked up from reference TRBV5-1 and TRBJ2-2, is KAGVTQTPRYLIKTRGQQVTLSCSPISGHRSVSWYQQTPGQGLQFLFEYFSETQRNKGNFPGRFSGRQFSNSRSEMNVSTLELGDSALYLCASSPGTGANTGELFFGEGSRLTVL.

DNA for the CDR3: TGTGCCAGCAGCTTGGACAGTTATAACTATGGCTACACCTTC. Translation: CASSLDSYNYGYTF. This rearrangement joins TRBV5-4 to TRBJ1-2; no definite D call. V was shortened by 0 bases and J by 1 base, with 7 bases between the two germline ends. Germline loops: CDR1 SGHNT, CDR2 YYREEE (reference sequence). The CDR3 length is 14 residues.

This clone was recorded a few times. The chain joins TRBV4-3 to TRBJ2-7, with 9 positions matching TRBD1. Germline CDR1 reads LGHNA; CDR2 reads YSLEER. The CDR3 totals 13 residues. V gave up 3 bases and J gave up 6 bases; unmatched junction bases: 3. The CDR3 region is CASSHGTGSEQYF. The CDR3 DNA reads as TGCGCCAGCAGCCACGGGACAGGGAGCGAGCAGTACTTC.

J is TRBJ2-4 and V is TRBV19; the D gene is possibly TRBD1 (6 bases). The CDR3 consists of 13 residues. Germline V lookup: CDR1 LNHDA, CDR2 SQIVND (reference sequence). Trimming took off 6 bases at V and 2 bases at J, with 8 bases between the two ends. CDR3 DNA: TGTGCCAGTAGGAGGGGGACCAAAAACATTCAGTACTTC. Protein sequence: CASRRGTKNIQYF.

This chain links TRBV6-1 with TRBJ1-5, with a weak D call TRBD1 (6 bases). The CDR3 consists of 15 residues. The germline gives CDR1 MNHNS, CDR2 SASEGT. V lost 2 bases and J lost 9, with 17 bases in between. CDR3 residues: CASSESSRGFGPQHF. The CDR3 DNA follows: TGTGCCAGCAGTGAATCGAGTAGGGGGTTCGGGCCCCAGCATTTT.

The CDR3, as DNA: TGCAGTGCTAGAAAACAGTGGACCCAGTACTTC. Its translation: CSARKQWTQYF. The chain uses TRBV20-1 and TRBJ2-5, with D hard to call. Per germline, CDR1 DFQATT and CDR2 SNEGSKA (reference sequence). CDR3 length: 11 amino acids. Between the trimmed V and J ends, which lost 2 bases and 7 bases, there was a span of 8 bases.

This clone was detected only once. The chain uses TRBV18 and TRBJ2-3, with 7 nucleotides matching TRBD1. Germline V gene data show CDR1 as KGHSH and CDR2 as LQKENI. This CDR3 spans 14 amino acids. With V trimmed by 3 bases and J by 3 bases, 3 bases remained unmatched. Here the CDR3 reads CASSPVQGTDTQYF. In nucleotides, the CDR3 is TGTGCCAGCTCACCTGTACAGGGGACAGATACGCAGTATTTT. Using reference TRBV18 and TRBJ2-3 for the parts outside the CDR3, the full variable domain is NAGVMQNPRHLVRRRGQEARLRCSPMKGHSHVYWYRQLPEEGLKFMVYLQKENIIDESGMPKERFSAEFPKEGPSILRIQQVVRGDSAAYFCASSPVQGTDTQYFGPGTRLTVL.

This clone was counted only a few times. The gene calls are TRBV29-1 and TRBJ1-1; the D is unclear. CDR1 is SQVTM and CDR2 is ANQGSEA in the germline V gene. The V end was cut by 6 bases, the J end by 1 base, with 9 bases between. The CDR3 length is 12 residues. CDR3: CSVHRENTEAFF. The DNA for the CDR3 is TGCAGCGTACACCGGGAGAACACTGAAGCTTTCTTT. Looking up the rest from reference TRBV29-1 and TRBJ1-1 gives the full variable domain: SAVISQKPSRDICQRGTSLTIQCQVDSQVTMMFWYRQQPGQSLTLIATANQGSEATYESGFVIDKFPISRPNLTFSTLTVSNMSPEDSSIYLCSVHRENTEAFFGQGTRLTVV.

This chain joins TRBV3-1 (or the pseudogene TRBV3-2) and TRBJ1-6; D is perhaps TRBD1 (5 bases). Germline V CDR1 and CDR2: LGHDT, YNNKEL (reference sequence). The CDR3 totals 15 residues. The germline V and J ends were trimmed by 3 bases and 9 bases, with 15 bases remaining between them. As DNA, the CDR3 is TGTGCCAGCAGCCAGGATTGGGGGGTAGGTTCACCCCTCCACTTT. This codes for CASSQDWGVGSPLHF.

The CDR3 DNA reads as TGTGCCTGGAGAGACAGGGCAAATGAAAAACTGTTTTTT. This codes for CAWRDRANEKLFF. The rearrangement uses TRBV30 and TRBJ1-4, with 7 positions matching TRBD1. V lost 3 bases and J lost 5; bases outside the gene matches: 3. The CDR3 sequence is 13 residues long. The germline V gene has CDR1 GTSNPN and CDR2 SVGIG (reference sequence).

This rearrangement joins TRBV6-5 to TRBJ1-1; D gene unclear. Deletions cut 5 bases from V and 3 bases from J, with 10 bases between. Germline V CDR1 and CDR2: MNHEY, SVGAGI. CDR3 size: 13 residues. The DNA of the CDR3 is TGTGCCAGCAGTCCCCCAGGCCACACTGAAGCTTTCTTT. Translated: CASSPPGHTEAFF.

The CDR3 DNA reads as TGTGCCACCAGTGATTCTGACAGGGGCAACTATGGCTACACCTTC. This codes for CATSDSDRGNYGYTF. The rearrangement uses TRBV24-1 and TRBJ1-2; 8 positions agree with TRBD1. The V segment lost 2 bases and the J segment 2 bases; nucleotides outside the gene matches: 3. CDR1 is KGHDR, CDR2 SFDVKD, per germline. This CDR3 region has 15 residues.

The chain links TRBV10-3 to TRBJ2-3; 9 bases are a match to TRBD2. V shed 4 bases and J 0 bases; nucleotides not matched to a gene: 5. Germline CDR1 and CDR2: ENHRY and SYGVKD. This CDR3 contains 16 residues. Here the CDR3 DNA reads TGTGCCATCAGTGGGTCTAGCGGGACTAGCACAGATACGCAGTATTTT. Its translation is CAISGSSGTSTDTQYF.

This chain joins TRBV29-1 and TRBJ1-5, with 7 bases that match TRBD1. From germline, CDR1 is SQVTM and CDR2 ANQGSEA. V lost 6 bases, J lost 3 bases, and 8 bases stayed unmatched. This CDR3 region has 14 residues. The CDR3 sequence: CSVHETGTNQPQHF. For the CDR3, the DNA is TGCAGCGTCCACGAGACAGGGACCAATCAGCCCCAGCATTTT.

The chain carries TRBV7-2 and TRBJ2-3; maybe TRBD2 (7 bases). The CDR3 sequence is 15 residues long. Germline V CDR1 and CDR2: SGHTA, FQGNSA. The V gene lost 5 bases and the J gene lost 5 bases, with 17 bases spanning the gap. CDR3 sequence (DNA): TGTGCCAGCAGCCCCGGGGGGCCGAAGGGAGATACGCAGTATTTT. Translating gives CASSPGGPKGDTQYF. Drawing the rest from reference TRBV7-2 and TRBJ2-3, the complete variable domain is GAGVSQSPSNKVTEKGKDVELRCDPISGHTALYWYRQSLGQGLEFLIYFQGNSAPDKSGLPSDRFSAERTGGSVSTLTIQRTQQEDSAVYLCASSPGGPKGDTQYFGPGTRLTVL.

Here the CDR3 reads CASTALSGGDQPQHF. The CDR3 coding sequence is TGTGCCAGTACCGCCTTGTCAGGGGGTGATCAGCCCCAGCATTTT. This chain connects TRBV19 to TRBJ1-5; TRBD1 agrees at 7 bases. The germline gives CDR1 LNHDA, CDR2 SQIVND (reference sequence). Trimming removed 7 bases from V and 5 bases from J; junction bases left unmatched: 11. CDR3 length equals 15 residues.